This T cell receptor (beta chain) came from a study of T cells in localized non-small cell lung cancer. The study, taken as a whole, reports: A single tumor region was sequenced, leaving heterogeneity possible. Within adjacent lung there appeared a median around 60 of the top 100 tumor clones. Peak T cell clonality was found in uninvolved adjacent lung, exceeding tumor. Among blood samples, higher T cell density accompanied longer overall survival.

The length of the CDR3 is 13 residues. The V gene's germline CDR1 is MNHEY and CDR2 SVGAGI. V was trimmed by 2 bases and J by 1 base, leaving 5 bases between them. The protocol was immunoSEQ multiplex PCR, while the TCRdb copy is restricted to in-frame clones and leaves out a portion. This sample has about 54,000 clones, with about 85% found just once. A word on this clone: Its antigen is undetermined.

The sequence derives from a female donor over 55 with stage II squamous cell lung carcinoma. Sequences were derived from peripheral blood, sampled before any cancer treatment. The genes are TRBV6-5 and TRBJ1-1; D ambiguous. The CDR3 here is CASSYISNTEAFF. CDR3 sequence (DNA): TGTGCCAGCAGTTACATATCGAACACTGAAGCTTTCTTT.